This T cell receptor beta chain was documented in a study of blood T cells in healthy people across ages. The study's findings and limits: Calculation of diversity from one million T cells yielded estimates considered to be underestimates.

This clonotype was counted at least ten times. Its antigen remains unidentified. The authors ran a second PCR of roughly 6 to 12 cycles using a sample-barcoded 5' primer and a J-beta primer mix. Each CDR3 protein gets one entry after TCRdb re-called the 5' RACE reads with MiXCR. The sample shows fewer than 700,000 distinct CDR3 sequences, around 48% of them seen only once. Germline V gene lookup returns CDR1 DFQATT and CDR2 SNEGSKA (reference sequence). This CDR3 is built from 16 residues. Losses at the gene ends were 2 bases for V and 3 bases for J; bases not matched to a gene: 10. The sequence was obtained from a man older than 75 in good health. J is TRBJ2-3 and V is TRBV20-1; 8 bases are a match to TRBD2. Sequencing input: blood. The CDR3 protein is CSARPRGLAGTDTQYF. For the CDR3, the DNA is TGCAGTGCTAGACCGAGGGGATTAGCGGGAACAGATACGCAGTATTTT.